The clone carrying this T cell receptor (beta chain) was seen just once. Its target is unknown. This entry comes from a study of PD-1 blockade in classical Hodgkin lymphoma. As for the study in general: Nivolumab dosed at 3 mg/kg went to patients intravenously every 2 weeks. Study-level results: In newly diagnosed patients, baseline TCR diversity was reportedly below that of healthy donors.

Sequencing used immunoSEQ multiplex PCR; TCRdb keeps in-frame clones, though not all of them. The table records about 72,000 clones, approximately 94% of them present only once. After autologous stem cell transplantation all patients relapsed, and prior brentuximab vedotin exposure differed between cohorts. Germline lookup yields CDR1 SGDLS and CDR2 YYNGEE. The CDR3 runs 15 residues. V lost 0 bases and J 6 bases, leaving 15 bases between the germline ends. The chain combines TRBV9 with TRBJ1-1, with D perhaps TRBD1 (6 bases). This sequence originates from a human donor with classical Hodgkin lymphoma. The sequencing here drew on peripheral blood mononuclear cells (PBMCs), taken at baseline. Here the CDR3 reads CASSVGGQSGAEAFF. Here the CDR3 DNA reads TGTGCCAGCAGCGTAGGAGGGCAGTCAGGGGCTGAAGCTTTCTTT.